Listed here are 16 T cell receptor beta chains from one sample, sequenced in a study of cytomegalovirus exposure and HLA in healthy donors. A multiplex PCR was run with 60 Vbeta primers and 13 Jbeta primers. The protocol was immunoSEQ multiplex PCR, while the TCRdb copy is restricted to in-frame clones and leaves out a portion. Found here are roughly 150,000 clones, about a tenth of them singletons; the top ten hold 1.5% to 2%. What was sequenced was PBMCs. Source of these receptors: a male donor in good health and CMV-seronegative.

This rearrangement joins TRBV5-8 to TRBJ2-1; TRBD1 aligns across 9 bases. V shed 5 bases and J 2 bases; nucleotides not matched to a gene: 8. The V gene's germline CDR1 is SGHTS and CDR2 YDEGEE. The CDR3 sequence is 16 residues long. The CDR3 bases are TGTGCCAGCAGTCCCGGGACAGGGAGTACCTACAATGAGCAGTTCTTC. The encoded protein is CASSPGTGSTYNEQFF.

This sequence joins TRBV4-1 and TRBJ2-1; D is unclear. CDR3 size: 14 residues. Germline lookup yields CDR1 MGHRA and CDR2 YSYEKL. Trimming left V 5 bases short and J 5 bases short, with 13 bases between. The CDR3 DNA reads as TGCGCCAGCAGCTTTCTCGACAACCACAATGAGCAGTTCTTC. It is translated as CASSFLDNHNEQFF.

This clone appeared a few times. V is TRBV10-3 and J is TRBJ2-7, with 8 bases fitting TRBD1. This CDR3 is 13 amino acids long. Germline V gene data show CDR1 as ENHRY and CDR2 as SYGVKD. Germline trimming cut 7 bases from V and 5 bases from J; bases unmatched to any gene: 7. The CDR3, as DNA: TGTGCCATCACAGGGGCAGGGGGCGACGAGCAGTACTTC. Residues: CAITGAGGDEQYF.

This chain connects TRBV4-2 to TRBJ1-1; D is unresolved. The CDR3 length is 12 residues. V lost 3 bases, J lost 11 bases, and 13 bases lay in between. Germline V CDR1 and CDR2: LGHNA, YNFKEQ. The CDR3 DNA reads as TGTGCCAGCAGCCAGGCTGGGCGCGCGGCTTTCTTT. Encoded protein: CASSQAGRAAFF.

Comments on this clone: Sequence at one end of the junction differs from germline and may be a read error. The V and J genes are TRBV29-1 and TRBJ2-7, with 14 bases lining up with TRBD2. CDR1 and CDR2 (germline): SQVTM, ANQGSEA. This CDR3 is built from 12 residues. The CDR3 sequence is CSVEVGLAGALF. As DNA, the CDR3 is TGCAGCGTTGAAGTGGGACTAGCGGGAGCCCTATTC.

The chain links TRBV28 to TRBJ2-1; 7 positions agree with TRBD1. Trimming removed 6 bases from V and 4 bases from J; junction bases left unmatched: 6. CDR1 is MDHEN, CDR2 SYDVKM, per germline. The CDR3 runs to 14 residues. CDR3 bases: TGTGCCAGCAGATCGGGACAGCCGTACAATGAGCAGTTCTTC. Encoded protein: CASRSGQPYNEQFF.

This clone was counted a few times. The genes are TRBV6-5 and TRBJ2-1; possibly TRBD1 for D (6 bases). The CDR3 sequence is 15 residues long. V lost 0 bases and J lost 4, with 10 bases in between. Germline values: CDR1 MNHEY, CDR2 SVGAGI. The CDR3 sequence: CASSYSGAPYNEQFF. In nucleotides, the CDR3 is TGTGCCAGCAGTTACTCGGGGGCGCCTTACAATGAGCAGTTCTTC.

This clone was picked up a small number of times. The chain employs TRBV2 and TRBJ1-5; no clear D. The CDR3 is 15 amino acids. Germline V gene lookup returns CDR1 SNHLY and CDR2 FYNNEI. V dropped 0 bases and J dropped 3 bases, with 9 bases sitting between them. The CDR3: CASSEALGTNQPQHF. CDR3 DNA sequence: TGTGCCAGCAGTGAAGCGCTTGGCACCAATCAGCCCCAGCATTTT. The entire variable domain, with the rest obtained from reference TRBV2 and TRBJ1-5, is as follows: EPEVTQTPSHQVTQMGQEVILRCVPISNHLYFYWYRQILGQKVEFLVSFYNNEISEKSEIFDDQFSVERPDGSNFTLKIRSTKLEDSAMYFCASSEALGTNQPQHFGDGTRLSIL.

This clone has more than one count but fewer than ten. This chain joins TRBV28 and TRBJ2-4, with 7 bases identical to TRBD2. The CDR3 length is 18 residues. Germline CDR1 MDHEN, CDR2 SYDVKM. Germline trimming cut 3 bases from V and 0 bases from J; bases unmatched to any gene: 11. In nucleotides, the CDR3 is TGTGCCAGCAGTTTCTCTTTAGCTAGCGGCCTAGCCAAAAACATTCAGTACTTC. It encodes CASSFSLASGLAKNIQYF.

This clone occurred a few times. Written as DNA, the CDR3 is TGTGCCAGCAGCTTAGGACCCGGGACAAACACTGAAGCTTTCTTT. Its translation: CASSLGPGTNTEAFF. The rearrangement joins TRBV7-2 to TRBJ1-1; D is perhaps TRBD1 (6 bases). Trimming removed 1 base from V and 2 bases from J, with 11 bases in between. The CDR3 sequence is 15 residues long. Per the germline V gene, CDR1 is SGHTA and CDR2 is FQGNSA.

The V call is TRBV5-1, the J call TRBJ1-4; the match to TRBD1 covers 8 bases. Trimming removed 0 bases from V and 8 bases from J; junction bases left unmatched: 9. Looked up from germline, CDR1 is SGHRS and CDR2 is YFSETQ. The length of the CDR3 is 16 residues. The CDR3 DNA follows: TGCGCCAGCAGCTTGGCTCTGGACAGGGTAGGAGAAAAACTGTTTTTT. This gives the protein CASSLALDRVGEKLFF.

The sample holds a few counts of this clone. The chain recombines TRBV5-7 with TRBJ2-5; TRBD1 aligns across 11 bases. TRBV5-7 belongs to the ORF category, with a function that is uncertain. There are 15 residues in the CDR3. Unmatched junction bases numbered 7, after V lost 4 bases and J lost 5 bases. CDR3 in DNA: TGTGCCAGCAGCCCGGGACAGGGGGGACGTGAGACCCAGTACTTC. This codes for CASSPGQGGRETQYF.

This clone was recorded a few times. The J gene is TRBJ1-2, the V gene TRBV10-3; tentative D call: TRBD1 (5 bases). Trimming pared 7 bases from V and 4 bases from J, leaving 19 bases between. The CDR3 runs to 15 residues. Germline V lookup: CDR1 ENHRY, CDR2 SYGVKD. In DNA, the CDR3 is TGTGCCATCACCCAAACCGGGGGTTCCGTCTATGGCTACACCTTC. This gives the protein CAITQTGGSVYGYTF.

The V gene is TRBV5-8, the J gene TRBJ2-2, with TRBD1 matching 8 bases. The J segment lost 6 bases and the V segment lost 4 bases, leaving 11 bases of the junction unmatched. This CDR3 is built from 16 residues. Germline V gives CDR1 SGHTS, CDR2 YDEGEE. CDR3 protein: CASSPRGQGPSGELFF. The CDR3 DNA reads TGTGCCAGCAGCCCCCGCGGACAGGGACCCTCCGGGGAGCTGTTTTTT.

This clone was recorded a few times. The V call is TRBV9, the J call TRBJ2-7; no definite D call. V was trimmed by 4 bases and J by 0 bases, leaving 11 bases between them. Germline loops: CDR1 SGDLS, CDR2 YYNGEE. This CDR3 comprises 14 residues. CDR3 in amino acids: CASSPRLSSYEQYF. The DNA for the CDR3 is TGTGCCAGCAGCCCCCGATTGAGCTCCTACGAGCAGTACTTC.

The chain uses TRBV29-1 and TRBJ2-7, with 7 bases fitting TRBD2. This CDR3 contains 13 residues. CDR1 is SQVTM and CDR2 is ANQGSEA in the germline V gene. The V gene end was trimmed by 7 bases and the J gene end by 0 bases; junction bases not matched to a gene: 6. The CDR3 DNA reads TGCAGCGCCAGCGGGACGGTCTCCTACGAGCAGTACTTC. This encodes CSASGTVSYEQYF.